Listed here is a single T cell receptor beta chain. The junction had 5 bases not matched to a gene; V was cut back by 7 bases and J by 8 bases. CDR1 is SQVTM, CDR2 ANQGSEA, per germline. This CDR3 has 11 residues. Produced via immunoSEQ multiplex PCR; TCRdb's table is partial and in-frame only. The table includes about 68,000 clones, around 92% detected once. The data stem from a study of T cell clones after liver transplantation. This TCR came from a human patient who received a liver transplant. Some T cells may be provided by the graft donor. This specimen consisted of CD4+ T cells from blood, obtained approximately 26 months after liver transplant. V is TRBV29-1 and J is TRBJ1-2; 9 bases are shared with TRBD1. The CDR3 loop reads CSATGGGGYTF. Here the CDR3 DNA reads TGCAGCGCTACAGGGGGCGGAGGCTACACCTTC. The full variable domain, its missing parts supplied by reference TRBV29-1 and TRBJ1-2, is SAVISQKPSRDICQRGTSLTIQCQVDSQVTMMFWYRQQPGQSLTLIATANQGSEATYESGFVIDKFPISRPNLTFSTLTVSNMSPEDSSIYLCSATGGGGYTFGSGTRLTVV.